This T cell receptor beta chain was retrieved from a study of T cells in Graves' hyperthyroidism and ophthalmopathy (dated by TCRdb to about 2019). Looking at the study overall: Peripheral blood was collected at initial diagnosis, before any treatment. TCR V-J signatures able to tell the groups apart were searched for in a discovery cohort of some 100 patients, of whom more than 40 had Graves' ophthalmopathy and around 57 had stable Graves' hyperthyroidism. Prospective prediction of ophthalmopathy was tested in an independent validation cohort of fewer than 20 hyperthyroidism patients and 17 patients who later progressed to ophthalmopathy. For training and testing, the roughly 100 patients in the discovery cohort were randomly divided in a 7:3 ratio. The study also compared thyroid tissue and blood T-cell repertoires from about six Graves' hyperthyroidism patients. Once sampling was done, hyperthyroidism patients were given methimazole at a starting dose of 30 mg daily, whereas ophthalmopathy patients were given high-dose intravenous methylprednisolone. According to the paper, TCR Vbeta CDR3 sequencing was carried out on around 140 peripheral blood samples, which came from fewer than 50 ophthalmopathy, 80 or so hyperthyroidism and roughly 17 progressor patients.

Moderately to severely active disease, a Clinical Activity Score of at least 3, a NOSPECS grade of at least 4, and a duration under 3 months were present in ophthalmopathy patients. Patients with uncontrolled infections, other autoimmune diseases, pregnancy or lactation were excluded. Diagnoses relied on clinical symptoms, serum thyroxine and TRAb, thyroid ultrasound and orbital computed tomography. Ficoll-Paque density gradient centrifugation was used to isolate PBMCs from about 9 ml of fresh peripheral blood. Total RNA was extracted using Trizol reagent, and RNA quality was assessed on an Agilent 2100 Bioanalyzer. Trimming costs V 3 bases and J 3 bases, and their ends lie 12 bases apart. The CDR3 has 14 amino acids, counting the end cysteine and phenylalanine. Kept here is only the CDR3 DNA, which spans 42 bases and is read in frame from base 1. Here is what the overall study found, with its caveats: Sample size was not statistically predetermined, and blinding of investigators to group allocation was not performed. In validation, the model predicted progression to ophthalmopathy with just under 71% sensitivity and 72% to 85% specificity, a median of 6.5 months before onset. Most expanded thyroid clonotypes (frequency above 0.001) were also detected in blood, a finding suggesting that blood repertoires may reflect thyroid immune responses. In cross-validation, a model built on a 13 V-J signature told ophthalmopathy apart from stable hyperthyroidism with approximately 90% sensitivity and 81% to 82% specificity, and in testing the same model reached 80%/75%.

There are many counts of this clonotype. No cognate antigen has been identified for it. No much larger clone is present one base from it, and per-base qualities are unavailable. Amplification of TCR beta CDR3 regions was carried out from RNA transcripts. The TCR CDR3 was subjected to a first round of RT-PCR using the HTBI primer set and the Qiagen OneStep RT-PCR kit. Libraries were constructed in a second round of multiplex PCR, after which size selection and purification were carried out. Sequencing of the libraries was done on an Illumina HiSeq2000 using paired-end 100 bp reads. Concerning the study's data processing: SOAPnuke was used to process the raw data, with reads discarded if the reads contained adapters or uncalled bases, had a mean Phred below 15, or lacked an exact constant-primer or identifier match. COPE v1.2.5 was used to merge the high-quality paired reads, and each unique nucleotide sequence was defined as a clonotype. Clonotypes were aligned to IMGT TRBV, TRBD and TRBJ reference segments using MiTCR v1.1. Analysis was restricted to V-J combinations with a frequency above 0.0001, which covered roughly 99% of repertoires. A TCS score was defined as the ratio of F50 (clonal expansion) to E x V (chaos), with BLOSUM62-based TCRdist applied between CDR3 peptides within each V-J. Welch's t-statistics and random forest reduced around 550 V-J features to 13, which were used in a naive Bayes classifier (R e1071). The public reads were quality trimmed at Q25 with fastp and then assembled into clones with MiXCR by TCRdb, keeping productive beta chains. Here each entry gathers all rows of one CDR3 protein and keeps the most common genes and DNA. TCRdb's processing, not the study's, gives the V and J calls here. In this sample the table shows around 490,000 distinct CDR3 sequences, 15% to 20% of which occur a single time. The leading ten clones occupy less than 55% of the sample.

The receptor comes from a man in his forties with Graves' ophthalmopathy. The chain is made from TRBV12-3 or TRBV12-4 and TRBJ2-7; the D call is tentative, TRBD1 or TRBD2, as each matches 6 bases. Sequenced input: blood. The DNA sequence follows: TGTGCCAGCAGTTTCGGGGGCGAAGGCTACGAGCAGTACTTC. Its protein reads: CASSFGGEGYEQYF.